This T cell receptor (beta chain) was obtained from a study of T cells after yellow fever vaccination (dated by TCRdb to the late 2010s). Background on the whole study: The SMART-Seq v4 Ultra Low Input RNA kit was used to prepare libraries from fractions with low cell numbers. To follow T-cell clones before and after both primary and booster YFV17D yellow fever vaccination, bulk TCR alpha and beta repertoires underwent longitudinal sequencing. Two healthy male donors, one aged 18 to 29 and one aged 30 to 40 years, made up the cohort. Blood samples were taken at several timepoints before and after primary and secondary immunization, and bulk PBMC replicates and cell subsets were isolated. Overall results and qualifications from the work: Because only a couple of donors were included in the study, the extent to which the findings can be generalized is limited. The secondary T-cell response was weaker than the primary response but faster, peaking on day 5 instead of day 15. Computational filtering was required because FACS-sorted repertoires could contain abundant contaminating clonotypes from the bulk population. Most clones expanded after primary vaccination were re-detected after the booster (approximately 96% of CD4 and about 88% of CD8), suggesting broad memory maintenance. A small share of clonotypes occurred in both CD4 and CD8 compartments, likely arising from convergent recombination.

The treatment or condition label for this specimen denotes: live attenuated yellow fever vaccine strain. PBMCs were isolated from peripheral blood using a standard Ficoll-Paque protocol. Dynabeads CD4 and CD8 positive selection kits were used to isolate the CD4 and CD8 T-cell fractions. TriZol was used to extract RNA from bulk PBMCs, from CD4 and CD8 fractions, and from dextramer-positive and dextramer-negative fractions. Taken from cysteine to phenylalanine, the CDR3 has 12 residues. The retained sequence is limited to the CDR3, 36 bases, with the frame set at the first base. V is pared back by 3 bases and J by 3 bases, with 3 bases lying between the germline termini. Taken from the germline V gene (reference sequence), the CDR1 and CDR2 loops are SEHNR and FQNEAQ. At least ten counts were recorded for this clonotype. The antigen it binds to is not known. No base-level quality is on record; no much larger clone is a single base apart.

Synthesis of TCR cDNA relied on 5'RACE template switching, a step that introduced a universal primer site along with unique molecular identifiers. Priming of cDNA synthesis was performed from both the TCR alpha and TCR beta constant segments. Library amplification used two PCR steps, and the second PCR step added sample barcodes and sequencing adapters. Libraries were sequenced on Illumina HiSeq 2500 (2x100 bp) or NovaSeq (2x150 bp). On the authors' methods: Demultiplexing of reads and collapsing into UMI consensus sequences were performed with MIGEC, and V(D)J alignment was carried out with MiXCR. Vaccine-responding clonotypes were identified with edgeR using replicate PBMC samples, with FDR below 0.01 and a log2 fold change above 5 up to day 15 being required. Each bulk clonotype was labeled CD4 or CD8 based on which sequenced repertoire, CD4 or CD8, contained the clonotype at higher abundance. The public reads were reprocessed in TCRdb via fastp at Q25 and MiXCR, keeping in-frame beta chains. Each CDR3 protein appears once, grouped with its most common genes and DNA. In this record, the V and J calls reflect TCRdb's handling and not the investigators' own analysis. Across this sample there are about 63,000 distinct CDR3 sequences, with about 7% seen only once. The ten largest make up 35% to 40% of the sample.

The chain is encoded by TRBV7-9 joined to TRBJ2-1; confidence is insufficient to name the D gene. This TCR was sampled from a man aged 25-45 years who received the YFV17D yellow fever vaccine. The material was CD8+ T cells sorted from PBMCs, obtained 15 days after the yellow fever booster vaccination. The CDR3 region: CASSFGYNEQFF. The nucleotide sequence is TGTGCCAGCAGCTTCGGCTACAATGAGCAGTTCTTC.